This T cell receptor beta chain was documented in a study of cytomegalovirus exposure and HLA in healthy donors. Study-wide results and caveats: A reported reduction in N-insertions relative to the roughly 700-donor mean was seen in an Asian-associated ancestry cluster in a later analysis. Researchers counted about 150 TCR beta chains as cytomegalovirus-associated. In a later analysis, parvovirus B19, influenza, CMV and Epstein-Barr virus appeared linked to several top co-occurrence clusters.

Deletions cut 3 bases from V and 9 bases from J, with 18 bases between. Looked up from germline, CDR1 is GTSNPN and CDR2 is SVGIG (reference sequence). The CDR3 contains 14 residues. This clone was detected a few times. Its antigen is currently unknown. PCR primers comprised 60 Vbeta and 13 Jbeta primers. Sequenced by immunoSEQ multiplex PCR; TCRdb stores in-frame clones only, minus some. The sample has some 100,000 clones, 60% to 80% seen once. J is TRBJ1-5 and V is TRBV30; weak D call: TRBD1 (6 bases). This clonotype originated in a woman younger than 35 in good health and CMV-seropositive. Sequences were obtained from PBMCs. The CDR3 reads CAWRPGTRIGPQHF. In nucleotides, the CDR3 is TGTGCCTGGAGACCCGGGACACGCATAGGGCCCCAGCATTTT. The variable domain in full, with the rest retrieved from reference TRBV30 and TRBJ1-5, is SQTIHQWPATLVQPVGSPLSLECTVEGTSNPNLYWYRQAAGRGLQLLFYSVGIGQISSEVPQNLSASRPQDRQFILSSKKLLLSDSGFYLCAWRPGTRIGPQHFGDGTRLSIL.